The rows below give T cell receptor beta chains drawn from one sample of a study of T cells in localized non-small cell lung cancer. Sequencing used immunoSEQ multiplex PCR; TCRdb keeps in-frame clones, though not all of them. The sample yields fewer than 12,000 clones, just under 50% seen once. Sample: lymph node tissue, taken before any cancer treatment. The receptor source for this set is a woman aged 40-69 years with stage II squamous cell lung carcinoma. Each CDR3 is given with its conserved first and last residue. The D gene is left open where the match is weak. Size is stated for part of the rows, as once, few or many counts, or as a class when the clone is expanded.

j_call d_call clone_size v_call cdr3_aa cdr3_nt
TRBJ1-5 TRBD1 NA TRBV6-8 CASSGGQGIHQPQHF TGTGCCAGCAGTGGGGGACAGGGGATTCATCAGCCCCAGCATTTT
TRBJ1-1 TRBD1 NA TRBV28 CASSFLGHLTGATGEAFF TGTGCCAGCAGTTTCTTGGGACACCTTACAGGGGCGACCGGTGAAGCTTTCTTT
TRBJ2-3 TRBD2 NA TRBV2 CASKRGGTDTQYF TGTGCCAGCAAGCGGGGAGGCACAGATACGCAGTATTTT
TRBJ2-7 NA medium-sized TRBV11-3 CASSARGGLHYEQYF TGTGCCAGCAGCGCGAGGGGGGGGCTTCACTACGAGCAGTACTTC
TRBJ2-7 NA few TRBV6-8 CASSELAGGGEQYF TGTGCCAGCAGTGAGCTGGCGGGCGGAGGGGAGCAGTACTTC
TRBJ2-5 NA NA TRBV28 CASSPPPGRSWGTQYF TGTGCCAGCAGTCCCCCCCCGGGCAGATCTTGGGGGACCCAGTACTTC
TRBJ1-5 TRBD1 NA TRBV11-3 CASSLDRDRVSQPQHF TGTGCCAGCAGCTTAGACCGGGACAGGGTTAGTCAGCCCCAGCATTTT
TRBJ2-3 TRBD1 few TRBV9 CASTREQGIGTDTQYF TGTGCCAGCACCCGGGAACAGGGGATAGGCACAGATACGCAGTATTTT
TRBJ2-7 NA NA TRBV4-1 CASSQEDSSYEQYF TGCGCCAGCAGCCAAGAAGACAGCTCCTACGAGCAGTACTTC
TRBJ1-5 TRBD1 NA TRBV19 CASRRGTVSNQPQHF TGTGCCAGTAGAAGGGGGACAGTGAGCAATCAGCCCCAGCATTTT
TRBJ1-1 NA NA TRBV30 CAWTKGRYNTEAFF TGTGCCTGGACCAAGGGACGCTACAACACTGAAGCTTTCTTT
TRBJ2-5 TRBD1 NA TRBV5-1 CASSLEGGAKTQYF TGCGCCAGCAGCTTGGAAGGGGGCGCGAAGACCCAGTACTTC
TRBJ1-2 NA NA TRBV9 CASSGDTYGYTF TGTGCCAGCAGCGGGGATACCTATGGCTACACCTTC
TRBJ1-1 NA NA TRBV15 CATSRDLGGTEAFF TGTGCCACCAGCAGAGATTTAGGGGGGACTGAAGCTTTCTTT
TRBJ2-7 NA few TRBV1 CASSLRTGADEQYF TGCGCCAGCAGCTTACGGACAGGGGCCGACGAGCAGTACTTC
TRBJ1-6 TRBD1 NA TRBV28 CASQGDGLKNSPLHF TGTGCCTCACAGGGGGACGGGCTGAAAAATTCACCCCTCCACTTT
TRBJ2-7 NA NA TRBV6-1 CASSEGGIAYEQYF TGTGCCAGCAGTGAAGGGGGGATTGCCTACGAGCAGTACTTC
TRBJ1-5 NA NA TRBV6-7 CASSYSSNQPQHF TGTGCCAGCAGTTACTCTAGCAATCAGCCCCAGCATTTT
TRBJ2-2 NA NA TRBV5-1 CASSPLTGLTGELFF TGCGCCAGCAGCCCATTAACAGGGTTGACCGGGGAGCTGTTTTTT
TRBJ2-7 NA NA TRBV30 CAWSEREFPYEQYF TGTGCCTGGAGTGAGAGGGAGTTTCCCTACGAGCAGTACTTC
TRBJ1-6 NA NA TRBV28 CASRTDFNSPLHF TGTGCCAGCAGGACAGATTTTAATTCACCCCTCCACTTT
TRBJ1-1 NA NA TRBV19 CASSEAMNTEAFF TGTGCCAGTAGTGAAGCCATGAACACTGAAGCTTTCTTT
TRBJ2-3 TRBD1 NA TRBV19 CASSPPGQGADTQYF TGTGCCAGTAGTCCGCCGGGACAGGGGGCAGATACGCAGTATTTT
TRBJ2-3 TRBD2 NA TRBV6-8 CATRLAVGTDTQYF TGTGCCACCAGGCTAGCGGTGGGCACAGATACGCAGTATTTT
TRBJ2-3 NA few TRBV19 CASSPPFGGTFTDTQYF TGTGCCAGTAGTCCCCCCTTTGGGGGGACCTTCACAGATACGCAGTATTTT
TRBJ1-3 TRBD1 few TRBV9 CASSVGTGDGNTIYF TGTGCCAGCAGCGTCGGGACAGGGGACGGAAACACCATATATTTT
TRBJ1-5 NA few TRBV6-8 CAATGWGNQPQHF TGTGCCGCAACGGGTTGGGGAAATCAGCCCCAGCATTTT